Listed below are T cell receptor beta chains from one sample, sequenced in a study of T cells in Graves' hyperthyroidism and ophthalmopathy. TCRdb itself ran the multiplex PCR reads through MiXCR, one entry per CDR3 protein. Among 300,000 to 400,000 distinct CDR3 sequences, about 20% were seen once, and the ten largest hold approximately 49%. What was sequenced was blood. These receptor sequences come from a woman aged 45-65 years with Graves' hyperthyroidism. CDR3s include the opening cysteine and the closing phenylalanine or tryptophan. The order of the fields is D gene, J gene, V gene, clone size, CDR3 protein, CDR3 DNA. A D gene is named only where the DNA matches it firmly. Clone size, where shown, is once, few, many, or a class for clones that have expanded.

d_call: .; j_call: TRBJ1-1; v_call: TRBV11-2; clone_size: many; cdr3_aa: CASSFYREDTEAFF; cdr3_nt: TGTGCCAGCAGCTTCTACAGGGAGGACACTGAAGCTTTCTTT
d_call: TRBD2; j_call: TRBJ2-5; v_call: TRBV5-1; clone_size: few; cdr3_aa: CASSFPGLAALGETQYF; cdr3_nt: TGCGCCAGCAGCTTCCCCGGACTAGCGGCCTTAGGAGAGACCCAGTACTTC
d_call: .; j_call: TRBJ1-5; v_call: TRBV6-1; clone_size: few; cdr3_aa: CASTEGGSDQPQHF; cdr3_nt: TGTGCCAGCACCGAGGGGGGGTCGGATCAGCCCCAGCATTTT
d_call: TRBD1; j_call: TRBJ1-1; v_call: TRBV28; clone_size: many; cdr3_aa: CASSSAGTGGRNAFF; cdr3_nt: TGTGCCAGCAGTTCCGCCGGGACAGGGGGACGAAATGCTTTCTTT
d_call: TRBD1; j_call: TRBJ1-2; v_call: TRBV3-1; clone_size: many; cdr3_aa: CASSTTGQMFYGYTF; cdr3_nt: TGTGCCAGCAGTACGACAGGGCAGATGTTCTATGGCTACACCTTC
d_call: .; j_call: TRBJ1-5; v_call: TRBV2; clone_size: many; cdr3_aa: CASSENPSTNQPQHF; cdr3_nt: TGTGCCAGCAGTGAAAATCCCAGCACCAATCAGCCCCAGCATTTT
d_call: .; j_call: TRBJ1-4; v_call: TRBV2; clone_size: .; cdr3_aa: CASSRHVNEKLFF; cdr3_nt: TGTGCCAGCAGTCGACACGTTAATGAAAAACTGTTTTTT
d_call: .; j_call: TRBJ1-1; v_call: TRBV7-2; clone_size: few; cdr3_aa: CASNLNVVGDTEAFF; cdr3_nt: TGTGCCAGCAACCTTAATGTGGTTGGGGACACTGAAGCTTTCTTT
d_call: TRBD2; j_call: TRBJ2-1; v_call: TRBV28; clone_size: .; cdr3_aa: CASRPGLAGYNEQFF; cdr3_nt: TGTGCCAGCAGACCGGGACTAGCGGGGTACAATGAGCAGTTCTTC
d_call: TRBD1; j_call: TRBJ2-7; v_call: TRBV13; clone_size: many; cdr3_aa: CASSLARWTGTYEQYF; cdr3_nt: TGTGCCAGCAGCTTAGCGAGATGGACAGGGACCTACGAGCAGTACTTC
d_call: .; j_call: TRBJ2-7; v_call: TRBV10-3; clone_size: many; cdr3_aa: CAISESMAAAYEQYF; cdr3_nt: TGTGCCATCAGTGAGTCGATGGCGGCGGCCTACGAGCAGTACTTC
d_call: .; j_call: TRBJ1-2; v_call: TRBV13; clone_size: many; cdr3_aa: CASSLAQNGYTF; cdr3_nt: TGTGCCAGCAGCTTAGCTCAGAATGGCTACACCTTC
d_call: TRBD2; j_call: TRBJ2-1; v_call: TRBV9; clone_size: .; cdr3_aa: CASSSGASYNEQFF; cdr3_nt: TGTGCCAGCAGCAGCGGGGCCTCCTACAATGAGCAGTTCTTC
d_call: TRBD2; j_call: TRBJ2-7; v_call: TRBV6-1; clone_size: many; cdr3_aa: CASSGIGRGRDYEQYF; cdr3_nt: TGTGCCAGCAGTGGCATCGGGAGGGGTAGAGATTACGAGCAGTACTTC
d_call: TRBD1; j_call: TRBJ1-4; v_call: TRBV9; clone_size: few; cdr3_aa: CASSVQGDEKLFF; cdr3_nt: TGTGCCAGCAGCGTACAGGGGGATGAAAAACTGTTTTTT
d_call: TRBD2; j_call: TRBJ2-4; v_call: TRBV7-2; clone_size: few; cdr3_aa: CASSASSGGMGIQYF; cdr3_nt: TGTGCCAGCAGCGCGTCTAGCGGGGGCATGGGCATTCAGTACTTC
d_call: .; j_call: TRBJ1-1; v_call: TRBV11-2; clone_size: many; cdr3_aa: CASSQGFGSTEAFF; cdr3_nt: TGTGCCAGCAGCCAGGGGTTTGGGAGCACTGAAGCTTTCTTT
d_call: .; j_call: TRBJ2-3; v_call: TRBV24-1; clone_size: many; cdr3_aa: CATSPGSSPSTDTQYF; cdr3_nt: TGTGCCACCAGCCCAGGTTCGAGTCCTAGCACAGATACGCAGTATTTT
d_call: .; j_call: TRBJ1-2; v_call: TRBV30; clone_size: .; cdr3_aa: CAWAINYGYTF; cdr3_nt: TGTGCCTGGGCCATTAACTATGGCTACACCTTC
d_call: TRBD2; j_call: TRBJ2-7; v_call: TRBV20-1; clone_size: .; cdr3_aa: CSTSPGLAGQHEQYF; cdr3_nt: TGCAGTACCTCACCCGGCCTAGCGGGACAGCACGAGCAGTACTTC
d_call: TRBD2; j_call: TRBJ2-5; v_call: TRBV3-1; clone_size: .; cdr3_aa: CASSQEGLAGGQETQYF; cdr3_nt: TGTGCCAGCAGCCAAGAGGGACTAGCGGGGGGCCAAGAGACCCAGTACTTC
d_call: .; j_call: TRBJ1-2; v_call: TRBV9; clone_size: few; cdr3_aa: CASSVQDREGGYTF; cdr3_nt: TGTGCCAGCAGCGTACAGGACCGCGAGGGGGGCTACACCTTC
d_call: .; j_call: TRBJ2-3; v_call: TRBV11-2; clone_size: many; cdr3_aa: CASSRDLSADTQYF; cdr3_nt: TGTGCCAGCAGCCGGGATTTGTCGGCAGATACGCAGTATTTT
d_call: .; j_call: TRBJ1-3; v_call: TRBV5-1; clone_size: .; cdr3_aa: CASSITGNSGNTIYF; cdr3_nt: TGCGCCAGCAGTATTACAGGCAACTCTGGAAACACCATATATTTT
d_call: .; j_call: TRBJ1-1; v_call: TRBV7-8; clone_size: few; cdr3_aa: CASSLVLQEAFF; cdr3_nt: TGTGCCAGCAGCTTAGTTTTACAGGAAGCTTTCTTT
d_call: .; j_call: TRBJ2-3; v_call: TRBV5-1; clone_size: few; cdr3_aa: CASSPSSGDTQYF; cdr3_nt: TGCGCCAGCAGCCCATCATCCGGAGATACGCAGTATTTT
d_call: TRBD1; j_call: TRBJ1-2; v_call: TRBV6-5; clone_size: .; cdr3_aa: CASRATGDNYGYTF; cdr3_nt: TGTGCCAGCAGGGCGACAGGGGATAACTATGGCTACACCTTC
d_call: .; j_call: TRBJ2-7; v_call: TRBV28; clone_size: many; cdr3_aa: CASSLQGMQYF; cdr3_nt: TGTGCCAGCAGTTTACAGGGGATGCAGTACTTC
d_call: .; j_call: TRBJ2-1; v_call: TRBV12-3/TRBV12-4; clone_size: .; cdr3_aa: CASSSQQGKEQFF; cdr3_nt: TGTGCCAGCAGTTCACAACAGGGAAAAGAGCAGTTCTTC
d_call: TRBD2; j_call: TRBJ2-2; v_call: TRBV30; clone_size: many; cdr3_aa: CAWSVQLAGGTGELFF; cdr3_nt: TGTGCCTGGAGTGTACAGCTAGCGGGAGGCACCGGGGAGCTGTTTTTT
d_call: .; j_call: TRBJ1-4; v_call: TRBV7-9; clone_size: many; cdr3_aa: CASSLAIWDGEKLFF; cdr3_nt: TGTGCCAGCAGCTTAGCGATTTGGGATGGTGAAAAACTGTTTTTT
d_call: TRBD1; j_call: TRBJ1-5; v_call: TRBV5-6; clone_size: many; cdr3_aa: CASSLWTGEGPSSNQPQHF; cdr3_nt: TGTGCCAGCAGCCTTTGGACAGGGGAAGGCCCCAGTAGCAATCAGCCCCAGCATTTT
d_call: TRBD1; j_call: TRBJ1-1; v_call: TRBV19; clone_size: .; cdr3_aa: CASSISYRGDTEAFF; cdr3_nt: TGTGCCAGTAGTATATCCTACAGGGGAGACACTGAAGCTTTCTTT
d_call: TRBD1; j_call: TRBJ1-2; v_call: TRBV5-8; clone_size: .; cdr3_aa: CASSLYFTGGSGYTF; cdr3_nt: TGTGCCAGCAGCTTGTATTTTACAGGGGGTTCTGGCTACACCTTC
d_call: TRBD1; j_call: TRBJ1-2; v_call: TRBV2; clone_size: many; cdr3_aa: CASSASETGGVGYTF; cdr3_nt: TGTGCCAGCAGTGCTTCCGAGACAGGGGGCGTCGGCTACACCTTC
d_call: TRBD2; j_call: TRBJ2-3; v_call: TRBV18; clone_size: .; cdr3_aa: CASSPPAGGPADTQYF; cdr3_nt: TGTGCCAGCTCACCACCGGCGGGAGGGCCGGCAGATACGCAGTATTTT
d_call: .; j_call: TRBJ2-3; v_call: TRBV2; clone_size: .; cdr3_aa: CASSNKRGKTDTQYF; cdr3_nt: TGTGCCAGCTCAAACAAGAGGGGCAAGACAGATACGCAGTATTTT
d_call: TRBD1; j_call: TRBJ2-7; v_call: TRBV29-1; clone_size: few; cdr3_aa: CSAQRGWDRAHEQYF; cdr3_nt: TGCAGCGCTCAGAGGGGGTGGGACAGGGCCCACGAGCAGTACTTC
d_call: .; j_call: TRBJ1-2; v_call: TRBV5-1; clone_size: many; cdr3_aa: CASKPTVNYGYTF; cdr3_nt: TGCGCCAGCAAGCCTACGGTGAACTATGGCTACACCTTC
d_call: .; j_call: TRBJ1-1; v_call: TRBV29-1; clone_size: few; cdr3_aa: CSVGRTENTEAFF; cdr3_nt: TGCAGCGTTGGAAGGACGGAGAACACTGAAGCTTTCTTT
d_call: .; j_call: TRBJ1-1; v_call: TRBV2; clone_size: many; cdr3_aa: CASSVKAFF; cdr3_nt: TGTGCCAGCAGTGTTAAGGCTTTCTTT
d_call: .; j_call: TRBJ1-2; v_call: TRBV20-1; clone_size: .; cdr3_aa: CSARGSGSYGYTF; cdr3_nt: TGCAGTGCTAGAGGAAGCGGATCCTATGGCTACACCTTC
d_call: TRBD2; j_call: TRBJ2-1; v_call: TRBV20-1; clone_size: few; cdr3_aa: CSARDRLRGGNNEQFF; cdr3_nt: TGCAGTGCTAGAGATCGGTTGCGGGGGGGAAACAATGAGCAGTTCTTC
d_call: TRBD2; j_call: TRBJ2-3; v_call: TRBV20-1; clone_size: many; cdr3_aa: CSAREGGGGATDTQYF; cdr3_nt: TGCAGTGCTAGAGAAGGGGGCGGGGGGGCAACAGATACGCAGTATTTT
d_call: TRBD1; j_call: TRBJ1-2; v_call: TRBV29-1; clone_size: .; cdr3_aa: CSVVGQGIYGYTF; cdr3_nt: TGCAGCGTAGTGGGACAGGGAATCTATGGCTACACCTTC
d_call: TRBD2; j_call: TRBJ2-1; v_call: TRBV6-1; clone_size: many; cdr3_aa: CASSYGGSNYNEQFF; cdr3_nt: TGTGCCAGCAGTTACGGCGGGAGCAATTACAATGAGCAGTTCTTC
d_call: .; j_call: TRBJ2-3; v_call: TRBV12-5; clone_size: many; cdr3_aa: CASDPTGSSTDTQYF; cdr3_nt: TGTGCTAGTGACCCGACAGGTTCTAGCACAGATACGCAGTATTTT
d_call: .; j_call: TRBJ2-3; v_call: TRBV7-2; clone_size: once; cdr3_aa: CASSFSTGSTDTQYF; cdr3_nt: TGTGCCAGCAGCTTTTCTACAGGGAGCACAGATACGCAGTATTTT
d_call: .; j_call: TRBJ2-5; v_call: TRBV5-5; clone_size: .; cdr3_aa: CASSLPSSETQYF; cdr3_nt: TGTGCCAGCAGCTTGCCATCCTCAGAGACCCAGTACTTC
d_call: TRBD1; j_call: TRBJ2-1; v_call: TRBV6-1; clone_size: few; cdr3_aa: CASSSGTGNYNEQFF; cdr3_nt: TGTGCCAGCAGTTCCGGGACAGGGAACTACAATGAGCAGTTCTTC
d_call: TRBD2; j_call: TRBJ2-1; v_call: TRBV30; clone_size: many; cdr3_aa: CAWSPGLAGEQFF; cdr3_nt: TGTGCCTGGAGTCCGGGGCTAGCGGGAGAGCAGTTCTTC
d_call: TRBD2; j_call: TRBJ2-1; v_call: TRBV2; clone_size: many; cdr3_aa: CASSPLTSGAGDEQFF; cdr3_nt: TGTGCCAGCAGCCCTCTCACTAGCGGGGCCGGCGATGAGCAGTTCTTC
d_call: .; j_call: TRBJ1-3; v_call: TRBV5-8; clone_size: .; cdr3_aa: CASSLASGNTIYF; cdr3_nt: TGTGCCAGCAGCTTGGCTTCCGGAAACACCATATATTTT
d_call: TRBD1; j_call: TRBJ2-1; v_call: TRBV27; clone_size: many; cdr3_aa: CASSSGQGTYNEQFF; cdr3_nt: TGTGCCAGCAGTTCGGGACAGGGGACATACAATGAGCAGTTCTTC
d_call: .; j_call: TRBJ1-2; v_call: TRBV28; clone_size: .; cdr3_aa: CASSFSEGAGGYTF; cdr3_nt: TGTGCCAGCAGTTTTTCTGAAGGGGCGGGTGGCTACACCTTC
d_call: .; j_call: TRBJ1-2; v_call: TRBV12-3/TRBV12-4; clone_size: few; cdr3_aa: CASSLTQGTPGGYTF; cdr3_nt: TGTGCCAGCAGTTTAACGCAGGGGACGCCCGGAGGCTACACCTTC
d_call: .; j_call: TRBJ1-2; v_call: TRBV6-1; clone_size: .; cdr3_aa: CASRHINYGYTF; cdr3_nt: TGTGCCAGCAGGCACATTAACTATGGCTACACCTTC
d_call: .; j_call: TRBJ2-2; v_call: TRBV11-2; clone_size: .; cdr3_aa: CASKKSGGTGELFF; cdr3_nt: TGTGCCAGCAAAAAATCTGGGGGCACCGGGGAGCTGTTTTTT
d_call: .; j_call: TRBJ2-3; v_call: TRBV27; clone_size: many; cdr3_aa: CASSDRTARDTQYF; cdr3_nt: TGTGCCAGCAGTGACCGGACGGCAAGAGATACGCAGTATTTT
d_call: TRBD1; j_call: TRBJ1-2; v_call: TRBV5-4; clone_size: .; cdr3_aa: CASSLDPFGTGGRNYGYTF; cdr3_nt: TGTGCCAGCAGCTTGGATCCCTTCGGGACAGGGGGCCGTAACTATGGCTACACCTTC